This passage covers 18 T cell receptor beta chains from one sample sequenced in a study of shared clonotypes between healthy human individuals (dated by TCRdb to the early 2020s). For the CD8 naive samples, CD45RO-negative cells were positively selected for CCR7, yielding a CD45RA+CCR7+ population from which TemRA cells were excluded. The library was prepared using the immunoSEQ multiplex PCR assay. In TCRdb, the immuneACCESS table is reduced to in-frame sequences with V and J assigned. These tables do not hold every clone; where another copy was compared, an unresolved V gene accounts for under half, and the others remain unexplained. The sample table holds approximately 2,200,000 clones, of which about 93% were seen once. The top ten constitute 1.5% to 2% of the sample. Sequencing was performed on naive CD8+ T cells from PBMCs. The sample's cell subset or site label is to be understood as: CD45RA+CCR7+. Receptors were obtained from a man younger than 35 in good health. Some clones in this sample may be carry-over from other donors' samples.

The rearrangement uses TRBV6-5 and TRBJ2-5; no definite D call. The CDR3 covers 12 residues. Germline V gives CDR1 MNHEY, CDR2 SVGAGI. V was pared by 6 bases and J by 4 bases, with 9 bases between. In nucleotides, the CDR3 is TGTGCCAGCAGGCCCCCTTCAGAGACCCAGTACTTC. This sequence encodes CASRPPSETQYF.

The V and J genes are TRBV10-3 and TRBJ2-3; 10 bases match TRBD2. The CDR3 spans 16 residues. With V trimmed by 5 bases and J by 5 bases, 10 bases remained unmatched. Germline V lookup: CDR1 ENHRY, CDR2 SYGVKD. The chain's CDR3 is CAISSLAGTLLDTQYF. The CDR3 DNA follows: TGTGCCATCAGTTCACTAGCGGGGACGCTGCTAGATACGCAGTATTTT.

Note on this clone: The identical CDR3 is also encoded by other nucleotide sequences in the sample. V and J are TRBV27 and TRBJ2-7, with D possibly TRBD1 on 6 matching bases. This CDR3 region has 15 residues. V dropped 0 bases and J dropped 0 bases, with 9 bases sitting between them. CDR1 and CDR2 (germline): MNHEY, SMNVEV (reference sequence). CDR3 in DNA: TGTGCCAGCAGTTTATCGCAGGGGCTCTCCTACGAGCAGTACTTC. As protein: CASSLSQGLSYEQYF.

The CDR3 loop is CASSYEILGEQYF. For the CDR3, the DNA is TGTGCCAGCAGTTACGAAATCCTAGGCGAGCAGTACTTC. V gene TRBV6-5 combines with J gene TRBJ2-7; D not certain. From germline, CDR1 is MNHEY and CDR2 SVGAGI. Deletions cut 2 bases from V and 6 bases from J, with 11 bases between. The CDR3 is made up of 13 amino acids.

This chain uses TRBV15 with TRBJ2-7, with D tentatively TRBD2 (5 bases). The CDR3 extends over 14 amino acids. Per the germline V gene, CDR1 is LNHNV and CDR2 is YYDKDF (reference sequence). V was clipped by 8 bases and J by 5 bases, with 19 bases between them. The CDR3 is CATGLGNNPNEQYF. The DNA for the CDR3 is TGTGCCACCGGACTCGGGAATAATCCTAACGAGCAGTACTTC. The full variable domain, in which reference TRBV15 and TRBJ2-7 provide the parts outside the CDR3, is DAMVIQNPRYQVTQFGKPVTLSCSQTLNHNVMYWYQQKSSQAPKLLFHYYDKDFNNEADTPDNFQSRRPNTSFCFLDIRSPGLGDTAMYLCATGLGNNPNEQYFGPGTRLTVT.

The chain joins TRBV7-3 to TRBJ2-3; D remains ambiguous. This CDR3 spans 13 amino acids. Germline loops: CDR1 SGHTA, CDR2 FQGTGA. V lost 5 bases and J 6 bases, leaving 12 bases between the germline ends. For the CDR3, the DNA is TGTGCCAGCAGCCCAATCAAGAGCGATACGCAGTATTTT. Its protein product is CASSPIKSDTQYF.

This rearrangement joins TRBV7-9 to TRBJ2-7, with TRBD2 identical over 13 bases. The CDR3 consists of 16 residues. CDR1 and CDR2 from the germline V gene are SEHNR and FQNEAQ (reference sequence). With 5 bases clipped from V and 4 bases from J, the junction kept 8 bases outside the gene matches. The CDR3 sequence is CASSVGLAGDTYEQYF. In DNA form, the CDR3 reads TGTGCCAGCAGCGTTGGACTAGCGGGAGACACTTACGAGCAGTACTTC.

J is TRBJ2-3 and V is TRBV11-3; TRBD1 aligns across 7 bases. Germline V gene lookup returns CDR1 SGHNT and CDR2 YENEEA. The CDR3 sequence is 15 residues long. Losses at the gene ends were 4 bases for V and 5 bases for J; bases not matched to a gene: 9. CDR3 loop: CASSYRTGSLDTQYF. DNA of the CDR3: TGTGCCAGCAGCTACCGGACAGGTTCTTTAGATACGCAGTATTTT.

On this clone itself: At the DNA level, this CDR3 is encoded by other sequences in the same sample as well. CDR3 protein: CASSPTSGSSYNEQFF. The CDR3 nucleotides are TGTGCCAGCAGCCCGACTAGCGGGAGTTCCTACAATGAGCAGTTCTTC. This chain joins TRBV9 and TRBJ2-1, with 12 bases lining up with TRBD2. The CDR3 has 16 residues. From germline, CDR1 is SGDLS and CDR2 YYNGEE. With 4 bases clipped from V and 1 base from J, the junction kept 3 bases outside the gene matches. The variable domain in full, with the rest retrieved from reference TRBV9 and TRBJ2-1, is DSGVTQTPKHLITATGQRVTLRCSPRSGDLSVYWYQQSLDQGLQFLIQYYNGEERAKGNILERFSAQQFPDLHSELNLSSLELGDSALYFCASSPTSGSSYNEQFFGPGTRLTVL.

The chain links TRBV9 to TRBJ1-2; 9 bases fit TRBD1. Per the germline V gene, CDR1 is SGDLS and CDR2 is YYNGEE. The CDR3 runs 15 residues. The V and J ends lost 2 bases and 7 bases, in that order; junction bases with no gene match: 9. The CDR3 loop is CASSVEPGQGGGYTF. As DNA, the CDR3 is TGTGCCAGCAGCGTTGAACCGGGACAGGGAGGTGGCTACACCTTC.

The chain uses TRBV27 and TRBJ1-4; D not certain. Trimming left V 3 bases short and J 5 bases short, with 10 bases between. The CDR3 totals 14 residues. The germline V gene has CDR1 MNHEY and CDR2 SMNVEV (reference sequence). CDR3 nucleotide sequence: TGTGCCAGCAGTTTCTACCTAGGGAATGAAAAACTGTTTTTT. This codes for CASSFYLGNEKLFF.

The rearrangement links TRBV6-1 to TRBJ2-5; TRBD1 is a possible D gene (5 bases). Germline V lookup: CDR1 MNHNS, CDR2 SASEGT. The CDR3 has 14 amino acids. Between the trimmed V and J ends, which lost 4 bases and 1 base, there was a span of 10 bases. The CDR3 nucleotides are TGTGCCAGCAGTGTCCGGCAGGGCCAAGAGACCCAGTACTTC. Translating it yields CASSVRQGQETQYF.

The rearrangement uses TRBV27 and TRBJ1-2, with TRBD1 matching over 9 bases. CDR3 length: 16 residues. CDR1 MNHEY and CDR2 SMNVEV come from the germline V gene (reference sequence). Unmatched junction bases numbered 9, after V lost 6 bases and J lost 1 base. The CDR3 here is CASRSRDRAVNYGYTF. The CDR3 DNA sequence: TGTGCCAGCAGGTCCCGGGACAGGGCCGTTAACTATGGCTACACCTTC.

The V gene is TRBV5-6, the J gene TRBJ2-7; the D gene is possibly TRBD2 (6 bases). CDR3 length: 18 amino acids. Per the germline V gene, CDR1 is SGHDT and CDR2 is YYEEEE. V was clipped by 0 bases and J by 3 bases, with 22 bases between them. The CDR3 protein is CASSLGALGAGWLYEQYF. CDR3 nucleotide sequence: TGTGCCAGCAGCTTGGGGGCGCTTGGGGCGGGGTGGCTCTACGAGCAGTACTTC.

The chain links TRBV7-9 to TRBJ2-1; D is unresolved. The CDR3 is 15 amino acids. Trimming shortened V by 5 bases and J by 3 bases, and 14 bases separated the two germline ends. Germline loops: CDR1 SEHNR, CDR2 FQNEAQ (reference sequence). CDR3 nucleotide sequence: TGTGCCAGCAGCCCCAACTACGATAACTACAATGAGCAGTTCTTC. This gives the protein CASSPNYDNYNEQFF.

The chain couples TRBV2 to TRBJ1-4; 9 nucleotides agree with TRBD1. The CDR3 runs to 19 residues. The germline CDR1 and CDR2 sequences are SNHLY and FYNNEI. V lost 4 bases and J lost 2; bases outside the gene matches: 14. This CDR3 is CASSGSLQGARRTNEKLFF. Here the CDR3 DNA reads TGTGCCAGCAGTGGCTCGTTACAGGGGGCGCGGAGGACTAATGAAAAACTGTTTTTT.

The rearrangement links TRBV20-1 to TRBJ1-2, with D possibly matching TRBD1 (5 bases). V gave up 0 bases and J gave up 12 bases, with 11 bases separating them. The germline V gene encodes CDR1 DFQATT and CDR2 SNEGSKA (reference sequence). CDR3 size: 11 residues. CDR3 sequence (DNA): TGCAGTGCTAGAGATTCAGTGGGACACACCTTC. It is translated as CSARDSVGHTF.

The V and J genes are TRBV7-6 and TRBJ2-7, with 8 bases aligning to TRBD1. After removal of 1 base from V and 2 bases from J, the junction contained 7 bases not matched to a gene. The CDR3 covers 16 residues. Germline V gives CDR1 SGHVS, CDR2 FNYEAQ. For the CDR3, the DNA is TGTGCCAGCAGCTTAGGGGTACCGGGACAGGCCTACGAGCAGTACTTC. This encodes CASSLGVPGQAYEQYF.